Listed here is a single TCR beta chain. Its cognate antigen is unknown. Germline is not matched at one junction end, which may reflect a read error. The data stem from a study of molecular identifiers for immune sequencing clone quantification. TCRdb used MiXCR to reprocess the PCR reads, holding one entry per CDR3 protein. This table holds about 640,000 distinct CDR3 sequences, 15% to 20% found once. The CDR3 sequence is 12 residues long. The V gene's germline CDR1 is MNHEY and CDR2 SMNVEV (reference sequence). The study, taken as a whole, reports: Clones exceeding 20 RNA copies carried over 97% of effector molecules but under 1% of naive-cell molecules.

Sequenced material: naive CD8+ T cells from blood, with Jurkat cell RNA spiked in. As to subset: FACS-sorted CD8+CD4-CCR7+CD45RA+ naive T cells. The receptor was derived from a human donor in good health. Some libraries in this study had Jurkat cell RNA spiked in. The chain combines TRBV27 with TRBJ1-5; no firm D call. The CDR3 region has the DNA TGTGCCAGCAGTTTCCAGAATCTGCCCCAGCATTTT. Protein: CASSFQNLPQHF.